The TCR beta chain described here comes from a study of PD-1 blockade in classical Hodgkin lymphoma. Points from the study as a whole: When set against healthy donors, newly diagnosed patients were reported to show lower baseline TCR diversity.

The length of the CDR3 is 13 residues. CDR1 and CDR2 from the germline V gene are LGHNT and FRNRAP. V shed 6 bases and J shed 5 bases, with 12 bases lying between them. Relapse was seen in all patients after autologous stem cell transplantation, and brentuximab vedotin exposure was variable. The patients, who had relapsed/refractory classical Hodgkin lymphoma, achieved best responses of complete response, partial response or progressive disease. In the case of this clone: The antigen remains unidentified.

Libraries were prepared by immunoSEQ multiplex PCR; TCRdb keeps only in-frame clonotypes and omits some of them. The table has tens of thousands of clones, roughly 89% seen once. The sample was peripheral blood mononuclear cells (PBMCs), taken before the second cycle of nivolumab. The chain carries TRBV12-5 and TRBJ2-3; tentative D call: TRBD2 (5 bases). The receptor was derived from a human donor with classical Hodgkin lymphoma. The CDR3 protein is CASGPRGGDTQYF. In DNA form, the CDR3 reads TGTGCTAGTGGCCCCAGAGGAGGAGATACGCAGTATTTT.